Each of the 14 T cell receptor beta chains below was sequenced from the same sample in a study of T cells after yellow fever vaccination. TCRdb processed the 5' RACE reads anew with MiXCR; each CDR3 protein has one entry. This repertoire shows around 320,000 distinct CDR3 sequences, 3.5% to 5% found once; its top ten account for 15% to 20%. Sequencing used PBMCs, obtained 15 days after the yellow fever booster vaccination. The receptors derive from a man aged 18 to 29 who received the YFV17D yellow fever vaccine.

This clonotype was recorded at least ten times. This chain connects TRBV5-1 to TRBJ1-4; 7 bases match TRBD1. V lost 4 bases to trimming and J lost 7 bases; unmatched junction nucleotides: 7. CDR1 SGHRS and CDR2 YFSETQ come from the germline V gene. This CDR3 is 14 amino acids long. The CDR3 spells CASSLDREGEKLFF. The CDR3 nucleotides are TGCGCCAGCAGCCTCGACAGGGAAGGTGAAAAACTGTTTTTT.

The chain couples TRBV6-1 to TRBJ2-3; D uncertain. Looked up from germline, CDR1 is MNHNS and CDR2 is SASEGT. Deletions cut 5 bases from V and 1 base from J, with 13 bases between. This CDR3 has 15 residues. CDR3 region: CASSPLSQGTDTQYF. In DNA form, the CDR3 reads TGTGCCAGCAGTCCTCTCAGCCAGGGCACAGATACGCAGTATTTT.

In this sample, this clonotype turned up a few times. This chain links TRBV7-8 with TRBJ1-2; D is unresolved. The CDR3 is made up of 13 amino acids. Germline V gene data show CDR1 as SGHVS and CDR2 as FQNEAQ. V gave up 2 bases and J gave up 5 bases, with 9 bases separating them. CDR3 amino acids: CASSLYIGYGYTF. In nucleotides, the CDR3 is TGTGCCAGCAGCTTATATATAGGGTATGGCTACACCTTC.

This chain connects TRBV3-1 to TRBJ1-6, with 7 nucleotides matching TRBD1. CDR1 is LGHDT and CDR2 is YNNKEL in the germline V gene (reference sequence). Trimming at V came to 1 base and at J to 7 bases, leaving 10 bases not matched to a gene. The CDR3 length is 17 residues. The CDR3 DNA sequence: TGTGCCAGCAGCCAAGTCACAGGGGTTGTAAGGAATTCACCCCTCCACTTT. Translated, it gives CASSQVTGVVRNSPLHF.

This chain links TRBV2 with TRBJ2-3; 7 bases align to TRBD2. V dropped 4 bases and J dropped 3; count of bases not matched to a gene: 4. CDR3 length equals 14 residues. The germline gives CDR1 SNHLY, CDR2 FYNNEI. CDR3 nucleotides: TGTGCCAGCAGTGGCGGGACTACGACAGATACGCAGTATTTT. As protein: CASSGGTTTDTQYF.

This clonotype was seen ten or more times. The J gene is TRBJ2-2, the V gene TRBV7-2; D gene unclear. Germline V gives CDR1 SGHTA, CDR2 FQGNSA. The CDR3 is 13 amino acids. V shed 3 bases and J shed 0 bases, with 2 bases lying between them. In DNA, the CDR3 is TGTGCCAGCAGCTTCACGAACACCGGGGAGCTGTTTTTT. Residues: CASSFTNTGELFF.

In this sample, this clonotype turned up many times. V and J are TRBV7-2 and TRBJ2-5; 16 nucleotides agree with TRBD2. V shed 4 bases and J 5 bases; nucleotides not matched to a gene: 10. Germline loops: CDR1 SGHTA, CDR2 FQGNSA. This CDR3 has 18 residues. CDR3 residues: CASSSPGTSGGAPETQYF. For the CDR3, the DNA is TGTGCCAGCAGCTCGCCCGGGACTAGCGGGGGGGCACCGGAGACCCAGTACTTC.

This clonotype was seen at least ten times. This rearrangement joins TRBV27 to TRBJ2-7; D possibly corresponds to TRBD1 (6 bases). Looked up from germline, CDR1 is MNHEY and CDR2 is SMNVEV (reference sequence). The CDR3 is 11 amino acids. The V and J ends lost 7 bases and 11 bases respectively, with 15 bases between them. CDR3 sequence: CASNLGDKEYF. The CDR3 DNA reads TGTGCCAGCAACTTAGGGGACAAGGAGTACTTC.

The chain couples TRBV5-1 to TRBJ1-2; D unresolved. Germline V CDR1 and CDR2: SGHRS, YFSETQ. The V end lost 4 bases, the J end lost 5 bases, and 12 bases lay between the germline ends. The CDR3 consists of 13 residues. The CDR3: CASSATLEYGYTF. The DNA for the CDR3 is TGCGCCAGCAGCGCTACATTGGAGTATGGCTACACCTTC.

This clonotype was observed at least ten times. V gene TRBV5-1 combines with J gene TRBJ2-4; D is tentatively TRBD1 or TRBD2 (5 bases each). Trimming took 4 bases from V and 0 from J, leaving 11 bases between them. Germline V gives CDR1 SGHRS, CDR2 YFSETQ. This CDR3 spans 15 amino acids. This CDR3 is CASSPPGRAKNIQYF. The CDR3 DNA follows: TGCGCCAGCAGCCCGCCGGGGCGAGCCAAAAACATTCAGTACTTC.

In nucleotides, the CDR3 is TGCGCCAGCAGTGAGGTCGGATCGGGGCGGACAGAAAACACTGAAGCTTTCTTT. Translating it yields CASSEVGSGRTENTEAFF. This chain uses TRBV10-1 with TRBJ1-1, with TRBD1 as a possible D gene (6 bases). V gave up 2 bases and J gave up 2 bases, with 21 bases separating them. This CDR3 contains 18 residues. Germline V gene sequence: CDR1 WNHNN, CDR2 SYGVQD (reference sequence).

This chain connects TRBV24-1 to TRBJ2-1; no definite D call. With 1 base removed from V and 9 bases from J, the gap between germline ends came to 9 bases. CDR1 is KGHDR, CDR2 SFDVKD, per germline. The CDR3 totals 13 residues. CDR3 bases: TGTGCCACCAGTGATTTATCAGCATCTGAGCAGTTCTTC. Protein: CATSDLSASEQFF.

The V and J genes are TRBV6-6 and TRBJ2-3; 10 nucleotides match TRBD1. This CDR3 spans 14 amino acids. V lost 11 bases and J lost 4; bases outside the gene matches: 9. Germline CDR1 reads MNHNY; CDR2 reads SVGAGI (reference sequence). The CDR3 sequence is CAATRDRGSDTQYF. The CDR3 DNA reads as TGTGCCGCAACACGGGACAGGGGATCAGATACGCAGTATTTT.

This clonotype was counted only a few times. The chain combines TRBV15 with TRBJ1-6; D remains unclear. Germline loops: CDR1 LNHNV, CDR2 YYDKDF (reference sequence). CDR3 size: 17 residues. V was trimmed by 1 base and J by 4 bases, leaving 14 bases between them. The CDR3: CATSRVWEVGYNSPLHF. The CDR3 nucleotides read TGTGCCACCAGCAGAGTGTGGGAAGTGGGATATAATTCACCCCTCCACTTT. The whole variable domain, filled in from reference TRBV15 and TRBJ1-6, reads DAMVIQNPRYQVTQFGKPVTLSCSQTLNHNVMYWYQQKSSQAPKLLFHYYDKDFNNEADTPDNFQSRRPNTSFCFLDIRSPGLGDTAMYLCATSRVWEVGYNSPLHFGNGTRLTVT.